This TCR beta chain comes out of a study of cytomegalovirus exposure and HLA in healthy donors (dated by TCRdb to the late 2010s). In the study overall: An earlier analysis of approximately 590 of the donors reported 250 to 350 Gb of sequence data and 117 million unique TCR beta sequences from around 200 million T cells. An early release covering 550 to 700 HLA-typed donors comprised about 300 gigabases of sequencing data and 65 million to 100 million unique TCR sequences. Of the 350 to 450 genotyped donors, over 80% were placed in the genetic ancestry cluster associated with self-reported Caucasian donors. The aim of the study was to test whether cataloging public T cell receptors could identify signatures of past pathogen exposure. The T cell repertoires of 666 subjects were profiled by immunosequencing and related to cytomegalovirus serostatus. Along with the approximately 700-subject first cohort, a separate validation cohort of 120 different subjects was used. High-throughput TCR immunosequencing, statistical association of individual TCRs with disease status, and machine learning were combined to predict cytomegalovirus infection status. To study patterns of TCR occurrence, a later analysis re-analyzed previously published TCR beta repertoires from 500 to 850 donors and added high-resolution HLA genotyping. The later analysis used no new phenotypic data to find candidate immune exposures, relying instead on TCR beta sequences and their occurrence across donors. An earlier analysis of around 580 of the donors used high-throughput TCR beta sequencing to judge whether each TCR beta V gene segment behaved as functional or pseudogenic. Alongside the repertoire data, information on donor age, sex, ethnicity and CMV serostatus was compiled. A later genetic analysis took genome-wide SNP genotypes for about 55% of the 666 donors and used that subset as a discovery cohort. Every repertoire in the discovery cohort had been generated on one and the same sequencing platform. HLA typing covered class I and class II loci at four-digit resolution. The number of donors typed differed by locus, with roughly 629-640 for A, B, C, DRB1 and DQB1, more than 500 for DQA1, 600 to 610 for DPA1, and roughly 450 for DPB1. Roughly five DR-DQ haplotypes were handled as single units for association and clustering, since linkage in the cohort was strong. Across 300 to 500 genotyped donors of the cohort, an average of about 250,000 unique TCR beta nucleotide sequences per donor were sequenced, and roughly 20% of those sequences were non-productive.

This clone is medium-sized (0.01 to 0.1%). The specificity of this receptor is unknown. No much larger clone exists at a distance of one base, and base qualities are not known. The cohort consisted of 670 or so healthy bone marrow donors. All cohort members were sampled while nominally healthy, although unrecorded immune exposures were likely present. The donor was CMV seropositive and belonged to the group of 250 to 300 seropositive cohort members. A peripheral blood sample was provided by each donor, and peripheral blood mononuclear cells were used for TCR beta sequencing. Genomic DNA was extracted from the blood cell samples with the Qiagen DNeasy Blood Extraction Kit. Libraries were prepared through the immunoSEQ multiplex PCR assay. For the multiplex PCR, a mixture combining 60 forward primers for TCR Vbeta segments and 13 reverse primers for TCR Jbeta segments was used. The CDR3 region of rearranged TCR beta genes was amplified from genomic DNA by a multiplex PCR assay. The Illumina HiSeq System was used to sequence the amplified TCR beta libraries as 87-base-pair reads. Per the authors' processing: Across the roughly 640 repertoires, a later analysis counted approximately 75 million unique TCR beta chains, roughly 11 million of which were shared by at least two donors. Raw reads were error-corrected and collapsed into unique sequences with a nearest-neighbor algorithm that merged closely related sequences to remove PCR and sequencing errors. To assign V, D and J gene segments, CDR3 sequences were aligned to IMGT reference sequences. For a sequence to be retained, a match of at least six nucleotides was required to both a V gene segment and a J gene segment. Rearrangements were classified as productive when the CDR3 lacked stop codons and remained in frame with V and J, and all other rearrangements were classified as non-productive. Following IMGT convention, CDR3 was defined as the stretch from the second conserved V-encoded cysteine up to the conserved J-encoded phenylalanine. The earlier analysis of fewer than 750 of the donors excluded sequences that lacked an unambiguous match to a single V gene segment. In an earlier analysis of about 590 of the donors, a V segment was called functional when productive rearrangements were above 56.7%, and segregating when the standard deviation between donors exceeded 5%. A statistical classification framework was built to diagnose cytomegalovirus status from the catalog of TCR beta chain sequences. In a later analysis, TCR nucleotide sequences were compared against IMGT/GENE-DB human TR gene sequences so that V and J genes could be assigned. In a later analysis, CDR3 sequences and most-parsimonious VDJ recombination scenarios were assigned using the TCRdist pipeline. In a later analysis, every TCR beta chain was defined by the combination of its CDR3 amino acid sequence and its V-gene family, and reads without a unique V-gene family were dropped. A later analysis removed 592 highly shared, low-generation-probability nucleotide sequences to deal with suspected cross-contamination and a sequencing artifact. A later analysis calculated a clonal expansion index for each public chain from normalized within-repertoire ranks of inferred template counts. A later analysis computed generation probabilities with a VDJ recombination model fitted to out-of-frame rearrangements, and checked the results against IGoR. In a later analysis, TCR-TCR, TCR-HLA and TCR-CMV co-occurrence was scored with hypergeometric tests, and a repertoire-size bias correction was applied to TCR pairs. A later analysis estimated false discovery rates by permuting HLA or CMV assignments 20 times. In a later analysis, co-occurring TCRs were grouped using DBSCAN, with TCRdist sequence similarity added in when clustering inside HLA-allele-positive subsets. For co-occurrence clustering, repertoires with fewer than 30,000 or more than 120,000 public chains were excluded, along with five or six repertoires with anomalous nucleotide sharing. Entries here come from immuneACCESS through TCRdb and include only in-frame sequences with V and J called. Some clones fail to appear in such tables; in the studies checked, an unresolved V gene covers under half of the shortfall, and the cause of the remainder is unknown. Clone size and the V and J calls come from that table; the DNA yielded D and trimming. This sample holds some 100,000 clones; approximately 80% were observed only once. Of the sample, over 9.5% is held by the ten largest clones.

The research as a whole found: A later genetic analysis associated a missense DCLRE1C variant with V-gene and J-gene trimming of TCR beta chains, and an independent cohort replicated the association. Correlated functional status among segregating V segments might be attributable to linkage disequilibrium, but an unknown experimental factor could not be ruled out. This cohort had only TCR beta chains sequenced, and the lack of alpha or paired-chain data limited which features could be detected. A further reported finding was that TCR beta sequences accurately predicted the HLA-A and HLA-B alleles for most subjects in the first cohort. In an earlier analysis of roughly 560 of the donors, most TCR beta V segments were observed in productive rearrangements about 87% or about 30% of the time, broadly matching IMGT annotations. According to a later analysis, parvovirus B19, influenza, CMV and Epstein-Barr virus appeared linked to several top co-occurrence clusters. In vitro tests confirmed that a few of the cytomegalovirus-associated TCR beta chains recognize cytomegalovirus antigens. While some public TCRs were present in many individuals, most TCR sequences turned up only very rarely across donors. The presence/absence analyses assumed that sequencing depth was roughly uniform across donors, and that assumption may not be true. HLA typing was unavailable for some donors at each locus, so association tests used only the typed subset. The earlier analysis of 587 of the donors excluded 15 to 20 rarely observed V segments, including chromosome 9 orphons, because counts were too low. A later genetic analysis reported fewer N-insertions in productive TCRs among donors in an Asian-associated ancestry cluster than the 666-donor mean. In a later analysis, some 17,000 TCR beta sequences were associated with specific HLA alleles at a false discovery rate of 0.05. The only immune exposure information available for the cohort was CMV serostatus. The 87-base-pair reads could not distinguish some IMGT-functional V segments, including TRBV6-2 and TRBV6-3, so those segments were excluded. A group of highly shared sequence variants was considered likely to be a technical artifact of the sequencing pipeline. The classifier was reported to diagnose cytomegalovirus status with high specificity and sensitivity in both the original and validation cohorts. According to a later analysis, TCR association rates differed among HLA loci, with DRB1 alleles showing the most associated TCRs and HLA-C alleles showing the fewest. The study gave a list of under 200 TCR beta chains associated with cytomegalovirus. In a later analysis, most CMV-associated TCR beta chains were found to appear HLA-restricted, with HLA associations seemingly driven largely by CMV exposure. A later analysis found that HLA-associated TCR beta chains were more clonally expanded and had lower generation probabilities than equally common non-associated chains. Assigning TCR associations to individual alleles was difficult when HLA alleles, especially DR and DQ, strongly co-occurred. It was suggested by the authors that the approach could potentially be generalized to other disease states and immunological phenotypes.

From its cysteine to its phenylalanine, the CDR3 spans 12 amino acids. The retained sequence is limited to the CDR3, 36 bases, with the frame set at the first base. From a lookup of the germline V gene (reference sequence), CDR1 and CDR2 are SGHNT and YYREEE. The germline ends are 10 bases apart after V is trimmed by 3 bases and J by 6 bases. The TCR was taken from a man between 35 and 55 years old in good health and CMV-seropositive. The specimen was PBMCs. The chain is encoded by TRBV5-4 joined to TRBJ2-7; perhaps TRBD1 is the D gene, with 6 bases matching. The CDR3 reads CASSSQGFEQYF. In nucleotides, the sequence is TGTGCCAGCAGCTCGCAGGGGTTCGAGCAGTACTTC.